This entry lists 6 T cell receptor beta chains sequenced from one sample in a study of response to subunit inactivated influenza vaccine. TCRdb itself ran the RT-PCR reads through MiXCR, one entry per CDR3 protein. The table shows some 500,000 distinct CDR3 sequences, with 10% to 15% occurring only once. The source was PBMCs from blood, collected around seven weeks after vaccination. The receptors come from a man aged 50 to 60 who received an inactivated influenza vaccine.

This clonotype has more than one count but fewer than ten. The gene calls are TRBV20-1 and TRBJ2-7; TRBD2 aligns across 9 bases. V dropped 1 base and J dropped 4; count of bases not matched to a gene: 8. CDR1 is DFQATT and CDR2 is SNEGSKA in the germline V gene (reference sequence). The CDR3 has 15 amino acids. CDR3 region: CSARAPGLAFYEQYF. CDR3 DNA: TGCAGTGCTAGAGCCCCGGGACTAGCATTTTACGAGCAGTACTTC.

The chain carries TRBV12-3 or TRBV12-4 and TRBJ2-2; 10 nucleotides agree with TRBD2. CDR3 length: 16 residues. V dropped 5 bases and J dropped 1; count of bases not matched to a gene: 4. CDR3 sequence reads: CASSAVAGGNTGELFF. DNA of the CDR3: TGTGCCAGCAGTGCGGTAGCGGGGGGGAACACCGGGGAGCTGTTTTTT.

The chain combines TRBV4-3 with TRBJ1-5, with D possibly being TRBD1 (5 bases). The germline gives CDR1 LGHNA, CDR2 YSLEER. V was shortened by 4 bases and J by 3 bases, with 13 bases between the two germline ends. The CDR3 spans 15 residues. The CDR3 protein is CASSLGVAANQPQHF. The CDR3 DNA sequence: TGCGCCAGCAGCCTAGGGGTCGCCGCCAATCAGCCCCAGCATTTT.

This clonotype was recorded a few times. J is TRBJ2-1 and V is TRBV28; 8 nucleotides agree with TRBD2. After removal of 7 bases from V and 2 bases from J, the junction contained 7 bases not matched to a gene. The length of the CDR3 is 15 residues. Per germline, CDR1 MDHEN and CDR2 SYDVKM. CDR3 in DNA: TGTGCCAGCACCTTACAGCGGGGGACCTACAATGAGCAGTTCTTC. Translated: CASTLQRGTYNEQFF. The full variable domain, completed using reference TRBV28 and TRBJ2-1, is DVKVTQSSRYLVKRTGEKVFLECVQDMDHENMFWYRQDPGLGLRLIYFSYDVKMKEKGDIPEGYSVSREKKERFSLILESASTNQTSMYLCASTLQRGTYNEQFFGPGTRLTVL.

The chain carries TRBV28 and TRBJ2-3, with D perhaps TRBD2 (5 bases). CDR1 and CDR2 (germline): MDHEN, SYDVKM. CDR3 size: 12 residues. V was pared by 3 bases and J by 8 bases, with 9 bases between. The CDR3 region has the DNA TGTGCCAGCAGTTTCGTAGCGAGTACGCAGTATTTT. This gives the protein CASSFVASTQYF.

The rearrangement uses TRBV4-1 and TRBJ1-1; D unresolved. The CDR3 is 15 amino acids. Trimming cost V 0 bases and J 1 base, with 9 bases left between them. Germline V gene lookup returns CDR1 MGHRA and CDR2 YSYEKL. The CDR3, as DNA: TGCGCCAGCAGCCAAGAGGCACTGGGGAACACTGAAGCTTTCTTT. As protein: CASSQEALGNTEAFF.